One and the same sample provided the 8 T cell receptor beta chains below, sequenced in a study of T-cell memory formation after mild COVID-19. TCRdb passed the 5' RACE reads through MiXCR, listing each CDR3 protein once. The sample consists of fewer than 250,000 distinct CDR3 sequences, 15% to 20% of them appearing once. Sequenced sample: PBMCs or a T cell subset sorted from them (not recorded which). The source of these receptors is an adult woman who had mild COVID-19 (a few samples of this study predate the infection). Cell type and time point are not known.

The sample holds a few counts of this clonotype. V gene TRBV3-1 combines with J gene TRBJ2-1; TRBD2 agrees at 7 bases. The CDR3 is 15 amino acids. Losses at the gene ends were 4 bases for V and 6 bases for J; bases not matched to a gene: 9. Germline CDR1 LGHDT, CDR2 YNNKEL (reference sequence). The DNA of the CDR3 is TGTGCCAGCAGCCCGCTCGGGGGAGGGGTCAATGAGCAGTTCTTC. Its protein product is CASSPLGGGVNEQFF.

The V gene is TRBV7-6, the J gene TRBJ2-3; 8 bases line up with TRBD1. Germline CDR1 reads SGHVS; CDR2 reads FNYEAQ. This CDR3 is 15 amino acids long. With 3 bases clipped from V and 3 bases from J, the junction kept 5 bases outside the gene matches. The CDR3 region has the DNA TGTGCCAGCAGCTTGTCTTACAGGGGGACAGATACGCAGTATTTT. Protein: CASSLSYRGTDTQYF.

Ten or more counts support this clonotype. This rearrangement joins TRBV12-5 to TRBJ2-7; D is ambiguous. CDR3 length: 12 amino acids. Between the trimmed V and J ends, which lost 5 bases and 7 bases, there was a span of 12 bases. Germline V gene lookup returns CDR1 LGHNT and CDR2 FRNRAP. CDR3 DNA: TGTGCTAGTGGTGCCGTCTATGGGGAGCAGTACTTC. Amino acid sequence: CASGAVYGEQYF.

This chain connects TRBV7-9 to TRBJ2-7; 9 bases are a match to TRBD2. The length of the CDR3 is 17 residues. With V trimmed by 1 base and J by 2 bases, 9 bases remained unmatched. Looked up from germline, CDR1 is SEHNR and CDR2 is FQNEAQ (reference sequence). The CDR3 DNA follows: TGTGCCAGCAGCTTAGAACCTCTAGCGGGACTTACCTACGAGCAGTACTTC. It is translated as CASSLEPLAGLTYEQYF. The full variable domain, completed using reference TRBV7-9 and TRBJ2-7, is DTGVSQNPRHKITKRGQNVTFRCDPISEHNRLYWYRQTLGQGPEFLTYFQNEAQLEKSRLLSDRFSAERPKGSFSTLEIQRTEQGDSAMYLCASSLEPLAGLTYEQYFGPGTRLTVT.

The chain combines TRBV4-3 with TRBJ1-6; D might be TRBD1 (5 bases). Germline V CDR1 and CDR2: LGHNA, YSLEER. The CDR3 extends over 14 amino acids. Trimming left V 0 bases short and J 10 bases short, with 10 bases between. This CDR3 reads CASSQDRGGSPLHF. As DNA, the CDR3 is TGCGCCAGCAGCCAAGATCGGGGGGGATCACCCCTCCACTTT.

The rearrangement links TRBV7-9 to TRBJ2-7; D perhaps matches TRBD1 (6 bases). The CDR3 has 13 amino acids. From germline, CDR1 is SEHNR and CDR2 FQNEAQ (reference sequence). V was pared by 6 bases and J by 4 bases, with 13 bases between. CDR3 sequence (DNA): TGTGCCAGCAGGCAGGGGAAGGATTACGAGCAGTACTTC. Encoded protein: CASRQGKDYEQYF. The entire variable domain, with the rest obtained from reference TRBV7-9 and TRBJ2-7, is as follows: DTGVSQNPRHKITKRGQNVTFRCDPISEHNRLYWYRQTLGQGPEFLTYFQNEAQLEKSRLLSDRFSAERPKGSFSTLEIQRTEQGDSAMYLCASRQGKDYEQYFGPGTRLTVT.

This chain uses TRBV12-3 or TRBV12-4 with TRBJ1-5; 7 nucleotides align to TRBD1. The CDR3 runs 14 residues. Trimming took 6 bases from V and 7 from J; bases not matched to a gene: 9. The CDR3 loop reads CASRSGTAGQPQHF. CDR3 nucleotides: TGTGCCAGCAGGTCCGGGACAGCGGGGCAGCCCCAGCATTTT.

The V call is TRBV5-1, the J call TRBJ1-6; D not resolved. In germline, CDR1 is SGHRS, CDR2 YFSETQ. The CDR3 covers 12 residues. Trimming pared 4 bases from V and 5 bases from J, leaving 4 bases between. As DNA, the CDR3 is TGCGCCAGCAGCACAAATAATTCACCCCTCCACTTT. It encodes CASSTNNSPLHF.